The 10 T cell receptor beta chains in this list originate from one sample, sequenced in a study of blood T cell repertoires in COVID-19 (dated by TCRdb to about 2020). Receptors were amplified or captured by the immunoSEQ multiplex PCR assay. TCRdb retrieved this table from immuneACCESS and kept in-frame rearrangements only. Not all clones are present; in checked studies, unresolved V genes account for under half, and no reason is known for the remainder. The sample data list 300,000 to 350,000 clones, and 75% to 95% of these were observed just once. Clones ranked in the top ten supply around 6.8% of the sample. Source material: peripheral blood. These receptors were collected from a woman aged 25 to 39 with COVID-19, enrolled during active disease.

The CDR3 sequence: CASSSLTSGRAYEQYF. Here the CDR3 DNA reads TGCGCCAGCAGCTCCCTGACTAGCGGGAGGGCCTACGAGCAGTACTTC. The chain recombines TRBV5-1 with TRBJ2-7, with TRBD2 matching 14 bases. This CDR3 has 16 amino acids. The germline CDR1 and CDR2 sequences are SGHRS and YFSETQ. V lost 3 bases to trimming and J lost 2 bases; unmatched junction nucleotides: 4.

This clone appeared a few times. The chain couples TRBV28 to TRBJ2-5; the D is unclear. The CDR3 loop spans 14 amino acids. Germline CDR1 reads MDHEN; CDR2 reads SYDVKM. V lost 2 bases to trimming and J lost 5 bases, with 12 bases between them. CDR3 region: CASSLEVLKETQYF. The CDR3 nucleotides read TGTGCCAGCAGTTTAGAGGTTTTAAAGGAGACCCAGTACTTC.

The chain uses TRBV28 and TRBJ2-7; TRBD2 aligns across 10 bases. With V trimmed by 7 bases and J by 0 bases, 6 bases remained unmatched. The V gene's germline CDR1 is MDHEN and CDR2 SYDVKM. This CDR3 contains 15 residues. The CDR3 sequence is CASIDLAGDSYEQYF. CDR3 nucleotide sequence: TGTGCCAGCATCGACCTAGCGGGGGACTCCTACGAGCAGTACTTC.

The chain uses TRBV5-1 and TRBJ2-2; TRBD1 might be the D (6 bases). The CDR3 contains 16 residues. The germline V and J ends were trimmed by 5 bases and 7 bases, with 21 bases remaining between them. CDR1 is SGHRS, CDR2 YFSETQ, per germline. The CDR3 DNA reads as TGCGCCAGCAGTACTCAGGGGTCTACCCAACTCGGGGAGCTGTTTTTT. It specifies CASSTQGSTQLGELFF.

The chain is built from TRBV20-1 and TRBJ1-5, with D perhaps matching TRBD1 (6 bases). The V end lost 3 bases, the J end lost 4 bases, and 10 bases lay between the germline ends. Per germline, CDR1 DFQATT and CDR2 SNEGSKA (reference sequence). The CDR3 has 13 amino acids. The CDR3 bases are TGCAGTGCTAGTTGGCAGGGGAATCAGCCCCAGCATTTT. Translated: CSASWQGNQPQHF.

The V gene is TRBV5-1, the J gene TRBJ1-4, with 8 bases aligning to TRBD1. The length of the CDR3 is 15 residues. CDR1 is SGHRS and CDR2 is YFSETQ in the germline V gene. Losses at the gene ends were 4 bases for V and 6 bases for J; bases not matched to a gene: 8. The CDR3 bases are TGCGCCAGCAGCGCTGACAGGGGAGTGGATGAAAAACTGTTTTTT. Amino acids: CASSADRGVDEKLFF.

The CDR3 nucleotides are TGTGCCAGCAGACCCCTAGGGGGGGACCAGTACTTC. Its protein is CASRPLGGDQYF. V usage is TRBV6-5 and J usage is TRBJ2-5, with D possibly being TRBD2 (7 bases). This CDR3 spans 12 amino acids. CDR1 is MNHEY and CDR2 is SVGAGI in the germline V gene. Trimming removed 6 bases at V and 10 bases at J, with 15 bases between.

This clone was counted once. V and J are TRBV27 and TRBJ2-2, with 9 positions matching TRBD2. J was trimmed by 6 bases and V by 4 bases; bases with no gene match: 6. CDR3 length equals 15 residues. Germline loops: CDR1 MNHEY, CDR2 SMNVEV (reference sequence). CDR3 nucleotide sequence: TGTGCCAGCAGTTCTCTAGCGGGAACCCCCGGGGAGCTGTTTTTT. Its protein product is CASSSLAGTPGELFF.

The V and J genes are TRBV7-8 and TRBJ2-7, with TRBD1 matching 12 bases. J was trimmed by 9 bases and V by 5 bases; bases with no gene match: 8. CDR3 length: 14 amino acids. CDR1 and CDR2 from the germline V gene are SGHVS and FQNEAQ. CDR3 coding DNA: TGTGCCAGCAGCACGGGGACAGGGGGCCTAGGGCAGTACTTC. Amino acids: CASSTGTGGLGQYF.

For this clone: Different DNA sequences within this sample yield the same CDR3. The CDR3, as DNA: TGCGCCAGCAGCCCTGGACAGGGGGCTTACGAGCAGTACTTC. It is translated as CASSPGQGAYEQYF. The chain uses TRBV5-1 and TRBJ2-7, with 11 bases aligning to TRBD1. The CDR3 has 14 amino acids. V lost 4 bases to trimming and J lost 4 bases; unmatched junction nucleotides: 4. CDR1 and CDR2 (germline): SGHRS, YFSETQ.